This T cell receptor (beta chain) is from a study of blood T cells in healthy people across ages (dated by TCRdb to 2014 to 2015). About the full investigation: In model experiments, template switching captured roughly one uniquely barcoded TCR beta cDNA molecule for every two T cells. Donors were grouped into four age groups: young (average 16 years), middle-aged (39), aged (about 60) and long-lived (less than 85). The study measured age-related changes in TCR beta repertoire diversity using deep sequencing normalized with unique cDNA molecular identifiers. Two additional independent replicas of 1 million unique cDNA reads from the same blood draw were analyzed for two donors (one aged 18 to 29 and one aged 80 or older). To avoid experimental bias, donors of different ages were distributed randomly across sequencing lanes. Broader findings and caveats from the paper: Compared with the aged group, the long-lived group had more naive CD4+ T cells, fewer expanded clones and increased TCR diversity, suggesting age selection. Estimates of total diversity from one million sequenced T cells were regarded as lower bounds and underestimates. Conclusive comparison of naive and antigen-experienced compartments was prevented by the profiling of bulk unsorted PBMCs. The CMV infection status of donors was not known, potentially confounding age-related changes in expanded clonotypes. There was a strong correlation between observed TCR beta diversity and the percentage of naive T cells measured by flow cytometry. As age increased, observed TCR beta diversity per million T cells dropped in a roughly linear way, and a significant reduction was already evident by age 40.

This clonotype has ten or more counts. What antigen it recognizes has not been identified. No quality values exist for individual bases; no much larger clone is one base distant. The roughly 42 donors, aged roughly 6 to 95 years, were systemically healthy Caucasian individuals from Russia. Ten milliliters of peripheral blood were drawn from each donor into EDTA-treated Vacutainer tubes. PBMCs were isolated by Ficoll-Paque density-gradient centrifugation, with at least 6.5 million obtained per sample. Total RNA, at least 6 micrograms per sample, was extracted from PBMCs with Trizol reagent. The percentages of naive CD45RAhigh/CD27high T cells were determined by flow cytometry on a PBMC aliquot from every donor. From a lookup of the germline V gene (reference sequence), CDR1 and CDR2 are DFQATT and SNEGSKA. Ends trimmed: V by 1 base, J by 6 bases; bases unmatched to a gene: 7. Its CDR3 holds 15 amino acids, cysteine through phenylalanine. The kept DNA is CDR3 alone, 45 bases in frame from the first base.

Libraries were built with 5' RACE. TCRdb names Illumina HiSeq 2500 as the instrument used. A second PCR of roughly 7 to 12 cycles was run with a J-beta primer mix and a sample-barcoded 5' primer. A unique molecular identifier was introduced onto each TCR beta cDNA molecule by a template-switch 5' adaptor carrying 12 random nucleotides. At least 2.5 million CDR3-containing paired-end reads were obtained from each sample. The Mint cDNA synthesis kit, primed by a TRBC-specific oligonucleotide, was used to synthesize first-strand cDNA from all RNA. Following uracil-DNA glycosylase treatment, all cDNA underwent a first 18-cycle PCR with the universal primers M1SS and BC2_uni_R. The original pipeline was this. For normalization, 1 million high-quality reads, each with a distinct molecular identifier, were randomly selected from each sample. Reads with shared molecular identifiers were discarded instead of being binned into consensus sequences. MiTCR, with a Q25 quality threshold and the strictest error-elimination algorithm, was used for CDR3 identification, clonotype clustering and error correction. A nonparametric unseen species model with Euler transformation was used to estimate a lower bound on total TCR beta diversity. TCRdb itself trimmed the public reads at Q25 with fastp, ran MiXCR and retained productive beta chains. Duplicate CDR3 protein sequences are folded into a single record with the most common DNA and genes. For this entry, the V and J calls and clone size follow TCRdb and not the study's own pipeline. The sample table shows more than 800,000 distinct CDR3 sequences, and 25% to 35% are seen once. The top ten clonotypes cover approximately 15% of the sample.

This clonotype was obtained from a woman older than 75 in good health. The sample taken for sequencing was blood. In this chain, TRBV20-1 is recombined with TRBJ2-1, and TRBD2 aligns with 9 junction nucleotides. The CDR3 region: CSARVGLAGTNEQFF. At the DNA level, the sequence is TGCAGTGCTAGAGTAGGGCTAGCGGGGACCAATGAGCAGTTCTTC.